The T cell receptor (beta chain) described here comes from a study of response to subunit inactivated influenza vaccine. Study outcomes and limitations: The authors suggested that few new T cells are recruited per seasonal influenza vaccination.

This clonotype was counted only a few times. The antigen is unknown. From the RT-PCR reads, TCRdb called clonotypes with MiXCR, one entry per CDR3 protein. The sample contains roughly 630,000 distinct CDR3 sequences, about 14% of which appear only once. The ends lost 5 bases at V and 8 bases at J; junction bases unmatched: 7. The CDR3 loop spans 13 amino acids. CDR1 MNHEY and CDR2 SVGEGT come from the germline V gene. The starting material was PBMCs from blood, obtained 14 to 15 days before vaccination. The V and J genes are TRBV6-2 or TRBV6-3 and TRBJ1-1; 8 positions agree with TRBD1. The sequence came from a man aged 50 to 59 who received an inactivated influenza vaccine. CDR3 nucleotide sequence: TGTGCCAGCAGTCAATTCCGGGACAGGGAAGCTTTCTTT. Its protein is CASSQFRDREAFF.